This entry describes one T cell receptor (beta chain). The CDR3 has 14 amino acids. CDR1 SEHNR and CDR2 FQNEAQ come from the germline V gene (reference sequence). V lost 5 bases, J lost 7 bases, and 17 bases lay in between. These data belong to a study of spatial heterogeneity in lung cancer. At the level of the study: In raw reads, more than 9.5 appearances on average were recorded for each unique TCR and UMI combination.

MiXCR was run by TCRdb on the 5' RACE reads, yielding one entry per CDR3 protein. This table has roughly 110,000 distinct CDR3 sequences, 10% to 14% appearing once. Time point indicated: blood at routine non-recurrence follow-up after resection. The input material, whole RNA from tumor, nontumor lung or frozen PBMC, was sequenced unsorted. This specimen consisted of PBMCs, obtained at follow-up. The sequence was collected from a female donor with early-stage non-small cell lung cancer. V and J are TRBV7-9 and TRBJ1-1, with D perhaps TRBD1 (5 bases). CDR3 sequence (DNA): TGTGCCAGCAGCCACCCGGGACGTTCGGTTGAAGCTTTCTTT. The encoded protein is CASSHPGRSVEAFF.